These T cell receptor beta chains were read from a single sample in a study of blood T cell repertoires in COVID-19. Produced via immunoSEQ multiplex PCR; TCRdb's table is partial and in-frame only. The data hold approximately 230,000 clones, with around four fifths observed a single time. The sequencing input was PBMCs or T cells enriched from blood (not recorded which). The receptors here all came from a man between 35 and 55 years old who had recovered from COVID-19. Both conserved end residues are part of each CDR3. The D gene is left open where the match is weak. Clone size is given for some rows only: seen once, a few or many times, or a class if the clone is expanded.

D gene: TRBD1
V gene: TRBV6-2/TRBV6-3
J gene: TRBJ2-7
clone size: NA
CDR3 protein: CASSYNRQGTNEQYF
CDR3 DNA: TGTGCCAGCAGTTATAATCGACAGGGTACCAACGAGCAGTACTTC

D gene: NA
V gene: TRBV3-1/TRBV3-2
J gene: TRBJ1-2
clone size: NA
CDR3 protein: CASSPQSLGGGGYTF
CDR3 DNA: TGTGCCAGCAGCCCCCAGTCGTTGGGGGGGGGTGGCTACACCTTC

D gene: TRBD1
V gene: TRBV2
J gene: TRBJ1-5
clone size: NA
CDR3 protein: CASRGTGWDQPQHF
CDR3 DNA: TGTGCCAGCAGAGGGACAGGGTGGGATCAGCCCCAGCATTTT

D gene: TRBD1
V gene: TRBV5-1
J gene: TRBJ1-2
clone size: once
CDR3 protein: CASSLGTANYGYTF
CDR3 DNA: TGCGCCAGCAGCCTCGGGACAGCTAACTATGGCTACACCTTC

D gene: NA
V gene: TRBV9
J gene: TRBJ2-3
clone size: NA
CDR3 protein: CASSPRIGGADTQYF
CDR3 DNA: TGTGCCAGCAGCCCTCGTATAGGGGGAGCAGATACGCAGTATTTT

D gene: TRBD2
V gene: TRBV18
J gene: TRBJ2-3
clone size: NA
CDR3 protein: CASSRPSGRGTDTQYF
CDR3 DNA: TGTGCCAGCTCACGTCCTAGCGGGAGAGGCACAGATACGCAGTATTTT

D gene: TRBD1
V gene: TRBV14
J gene: TRBJ1-5
clone size: once
CDR3 protein: CASSRGQGDQPQHF
CDR3 DNA: TGTGCCAGCAGCCGCGGACAGGGGGATCAGCCCCAGCATTTT

D gene: TRBD2
V gene: TRBV29-1
J gene: TRBJ2-1
clone size: NA
CDR3 protein: CSVEENSGDAYNEQFF
CDR3 DNA: TGCAGCGTTGAAGAGAATAGCGGGGATGCCTACAATGAGCAGTTCTTC

D gene: NA
V gene: TRBV11-2
J gene: TRBJ1-4
clone size: NA
CDR3 protein: CASRMAGRNEKLFF
CDR3 DNA: TGTGCCAGCAGGATGGCAGGGCGAAATGAAAAACTGTTTTTT

D gene: NA
V gene: TRBV14
J gene: TRBJ1-1
clone size: NA
CDR3 protein: CASSQLDKMNTEAFF
CDR3 DNA: TGTGCCAGCAGCCAACTGGACAAAATGAACACTGAAGCTTTCTTT

D gene: NA
V gene: TRBV18
J gene: TRBJ1-2
clone size: NA
CDR3 protein: CASSPLQESYGYTF
CDR3 DNA: TGTGCCAGCTCACCACTCCAGGAATCCTATGGCTACACCTTC

D gene: NA
V gene: TRBV3-1/TRBV3-2
J gene: TRBJ1-5
clone size: once
CDR3 protein: CASSQDRAGLTGNQPQHF
CDR3 DNA: TGTGCCAGCAGCCAAGATAGAGCAGGTTTGACGGGCAATCAGCCCCAGCATTTT

D gene: TRBD1
V gene: TRBV6-5
J gene: TRBJ1-4
clone size: NA
CDR3 protein: CASRRQGRNEKLFF
CDR3 DNA: TGTGCCAGCCGCCGACAGGGCCGTAATGAAAAACTGTTTTTT

D gene: NA
V gene: TRBV2
J gene: TRBJ1-2
clone size: NA
CDR3 protein: CASSAGYGYTF
CDR3 DNA: TGTGCCAGCAGTGCAGGTTATGGCTACACCTTC

D gene: NA
V gene: TRBV6-5
J gene: TRBJ2-5
clone size: NA
CDR3 protein: CASRGSDGETQYF
CDR3 DNA: TGTGCCAGTAGGGGATCCGATGGGGAGACCCAGTACTTC

D gene: NA
V gene: TRBV5-1
J gene: TRBJ2-1
clone size: NA
CDR3 protein: CASRTGDYNEQFF
CDR3 DNA: TGCGCCAGCCGGACGGGAGATTACAATGAGCAGTTCTTC

D gene: TRBD1
V gene: TRBV2
J gene: TRBJ2-7
clone size: NA
CDR3 protein: CASSSRTGGGEQYF
CDR3 DNA: TGTGCCAGCAGCAGTCGGACAGGGGGCGGCGAGCAGTACTTC

D gene: NA
V gene: TRBV9
J gene: TRBJ2-7
clone size: NA
CDR3 protein: CASSEGGESYEQYF
CDR3 DNA: TGTGCCAGCAGCGAGGGCGGGGAATCCTACGAGCAGTACTTC

D gene: TRBD1
V gene: TRBV10-3
J gene: TRBJ2-7
clone size: NA
CDR3 protein: CAITDRGLSYEQYF
CDR3 DNA: TGTGCCATCACCGACAGGGGCCTCTCCTACGAGCAGTACTTC

D gene: TRBD1
V gene: TRBV5-4
J gene: TRBJ2-1
clone size: NA
CDR3 protein: CASSSPQGANEQFF
CDR3 DNA: TGTGCCAGCAGCTCACCGCAGGGGGCAAATGAGCAGTTCTTC

D gene: NA
V gene: TRBV9
J gene: TRBJ2-2
clone size: NA
CDR3 protein: CASSVDPLFGGRTNTGELFF
CDR3 DNA: TGTGCCAGCAGCGTAGACCCCCTCTTCGGAGGGCGGACGAACACCGGGGAGCTGTTTTTT

D gene: TRBD2
V gene: TRBV4-1
J gene: TRBJ2-3
clone size: NA
CDR3 protein: CASSLRVAGAEDTQYF
CDR3 DNA: TGCGCCAGCAGCCTCCGAGTAGCGGGAGCTGAAGATACGCAGTATTTT

D gene: NA
V gene: TRBV2
J gene: TRBJ2-5
clone size: NA
CDR3 protein: CASSDWRETQYF
CDR3 DNA: TGTGCCAGCAGTGATTGGAGAGAGACCCAGTACTTC

D gene: TRBD2
V gene: TRBV3-1/TRBV3-2
J gene: TRBJ2-5
clone size: few
CDR3 protein: CATRQLAEETQYF
CDR3 DNA: TGTGCCACCAGACAACTAGCGGAAGAGACCCAGTACTTC

D gene: NA
V gene: TRBV7-6
J gene: TRBJ1-6
clone size: NA
CDR3 protein: CASSLERGYNSPLHF
CDR3 DNA: TGTGCCAGCAGCTTAGAAAGGGGTTATAATTCACCCCTCCACTTT

D gene: TRBD2
V gene: TRBV28
J gene: TRBJ2-1
clone size: few
CDR3 protein: CASSFPSGTYNEQFF
CDR3 DNA: TGTGCCAGCAGTTTTCCTAGCGGGACCTACAATGAGCAGTTCTTC

D gene: TRBD2
V gene: TRBV11-2
J gene: TRBJ2-1
clone size: NA
CDR3 protein: CASSLDRNSGRLGYNEQFF
CDR3 DNA: TGTGCCAGCAGCTTAGATCGTAATAGCGGGAGGTTAGGGTACAATGAGCAGTTCTTC

D gene: NA
V gene: TRBV12-2
J gene: TRBJ2-6
clone size: few
CDR3 protein: CASRLTRRSGANVLTF
CDR3 DNA: TGTGCAAGTCGCTTAACGAGGAGGTCTGGGGCCAACGTCCTGACTTTC

D gene: TRBD1
V gene: TRBV5-5
J gene: TRBJ1-3
clone size: NA
CDR3 protein: CASSLVTGGFSGNTIYF
CDR3 DNA: TGTGCCAGCAGCTTGGTGACAGGGGGCTTCTCTGGAAACACCATATATTTT

D gene: TRBD2
V gene: TRBV7-2
J gene: TRBJ2-3
clone size: NA
CDR3 protein: CASSLNSGRDTQYF
CDR3 DNA: TGTGCCAGCAGCTTGAATAGCGGGAGAGATACGCAGTATTTT

D gene: NA
V gene: TRBV21-1
J gene: TRBJ2-3
clone size: once
CDR3 protein: CASNPRREPGDTQYF
CDR3 DNA: TGTGCCAGCAACCCTCGGCGGGAGCCGGGAGATACGCAGTATTTT

D gene: TRBD2
V gene: TRBV29-1
J gene: TRBJ2-1
clone size: once
CDR3 protein: CSAAGTSGEGEQFF
CDR3 DNA: TGCAGCGCCGCCGGGACTAGCGGGGAAGGTGAGCAGTTCTTC

D gene: NA
V gene: TRBV7-9
J gene: TRBJ1-2
clone size: NA
CDR3 protein: CASSLILGVGGYTF
CDR3 DNA: TGTGCCAGCAGTCTCATCCTTGGAGTCGGTGGCTACACCTTC

D gene: NA
V gene: TRBV6-5
J gene: TRBJ2-7
clone size: NA
CDR3 protein: CASSYSGGDSVGEQYF
CDR3 DNA: TGTGCCAGCAGTTACTCGGGAGGCGATAGCGTAGGCGAGCAGTACTTC

D gene: NA
V gene: TRBV3-1/TRBV3-2
J gene: TRBJ1-2
clone size: NA
CDR3 protein: CASSQDPWAGYGYTF
CDR3 DNA: TGTGCCAGCAGCCAAGATCCCTGGGCTGGCTATGGCTACACCTTC

D gene: TRBD1
V gene: TRBV7-8
J gene: TRBJ1-2
clone size: NA
CDR3 protein: CASSLALSTGSVYGYTF
CDR3 DNA: TGTGCCAGCAGCTTAGCTCTTTCGACAGGGAGCGTCTATGGCTACACCTTC

D gene: NA
V gene: TRBV4-3
J gene: TRBJ1-5
clone size: NA
CDR3 protein: CASSQTTGTQPQHF
CDR3 DNA: TGCGCCAGCAGCCAGACCACAGGGACTCAGCCCCAGCATTTT

D gene: NA
V gene: TRBV5-1
J gene: TRBJ2-1
clone size: NA
CDR3 protein: CASCLKGGPDGEQFF
CDR3 DNA: TGCGCCAGCTGCCTTAAGGGGGGGCCCGACGGTGAGCAGTTCTTC

D gene: TRBD1
V gene: TRBV24-1
J gene: TRBJ2-7
clone size: NA
CDR3 protein: CATSDPPGTGTYEQYF
CDR3 DNA: TGTGCCACCAGTGATCCGCCCGGGACAGGGACCTACGAGCAGTACTTC

D gene: TRBD1
V gene: TRBV7-2
J gene: TRBJ2-3
clone size: NA
CDR3 protein: CASSLGQGVDTQYF
CDR3 DNA: TGTGCCAGCAGCTTAGGACAGGGGGTAGATACGCAGTATTTT

D gene: NA
V gene: TRBV11-2
J gene: TRBJ2-5
clone size: NA
CDR3 protein: CASTRSAGGETQYF
CDR3 DNA: TGTGCCAGCACCCGGTCAGCGGGCGGGGAGACCCAGTACTTC

D gene: NA
V gene: TRBV5-6
J gene: TRBJ2-7
clone size: NA
CDR3 protein: CASSLGRAHYEQYF
CDR3 DNA: TGTGCCAGCAGCTTGGGGAGGGCCCACTACGAGCAGTACTTC

D gene: NA
V gene: TRBV7-9
J gene: TRBJ1-1
clone size: once
CDR3 protein: CASSLRNPGDTEAFF
CDR3 DNA: TGTGCCAGCAGCTTACGGAACCCAGGGGACACTGAAGCTTTCTTT

D gene: NA
V gene: TRBV3-1/TRBV3-2
J gene: TRBJ1-5
clone size: NA
CDR3 protein: CASSQERGNQPQHF
CDR3 DNA: TGTGCCAGCAGCCAAGAGCGGGGGAATCAGCCCCAGCATTTT

D gene: NA
V gene: TRBV23-1
J gene: TRBJ2-7
clone size: NA
CDR3 protein: CASQKETEFYEQYF
CDR3 DNA: TGCGCCAGCCAAAAGGAAACAGAATTTTACGAGCAGTACTTC

D gene: NA
V gene: TRBV11-1
J gene: TRBJ1-1
clone size: few
CDR3 protein: CASSFNRARNTEAFF
CDR3 DNA: TGTGCCAGCAGTTTTAACAGGGCGAGGAACACTGAAGCTTTCTTT

D gene: NA
V gene: TRBV5-1
J gene: TRBJ2-5
clone size: NA
CDR3 protein: CASSSGFVGSQETQYF
CDR3 DNA: TGCGCCAGCAGCTCGGGGTTCGTGGGGTCTCAAGAGACCCAGTACTTC

D gene: NA
V gene: TRBV27
J gene: TRBJ2-7
clone size: NA
CDR3 protein: CASSALVADPTYEQYF
CDR3 DNA: TGTGCCAGCAGTGCCTTGGTAGCGGATCCAACCTACGAGCAGTACTTC

D gene: NA
V gene: TRBV10-3
J gene: TRBJ1-5
clone size: once
CDR3 protein: CAISDRVSNQPQHF
CDR3 DNA: TGTGCCATCAGTGACAGGGTTAGCAATCAGCCCCAGCATTTT

D gene: NA
V gene: TRBV6-5
J gene: TRBJ1-5
clone size: NA
CDR3 protein: CASRADRSNQPQHF
CDR3 DNA: TGTGCCAGCCGGGCGGACAGAAGCAATCAGCCCCAGCATTTT

D gene: TRBD2
V gene: TRBV28
J gene: TRBJ2-1
clone size: NA
CDR3 protein: CASWPLAGGQNEQFF
CDR3 DNA: TGTGCCAGCTGGCCATTGGCGGGGGGGCAGAATGAGCAGTTCTTC

D gene: TRBD2
V gene: TRBV9
J gene: TRBJ2-1
clone size: NA
CDR3 protein: CASSATGTSGTHNEQFF
CDR3 DNA: TGTGCCAGCAGCGCTACAGGGACTAGCGGCACCCACAATGAGCAGTTCTTC

D gene: NA
V gene: TRBV10-3
J gene: TRBJ1-5
clone size: NA
CDR3 protein: CAIPDRRRDQPQHF
CDR3 DNA: TGTGCCATTCCCGATCGACGCAGGGATCAGCCCCAGCATTTT

D gene: NA
V gene: TRBV7-2
J gene: TRBJ2-3
clone size: NA
CDR3 protein: CASSLLAARTDTQYF
CDR3 DNA: TGTGCCAGCAGCCTGTTAGCGGCCCGCACAGATACGCAGTATTTT

D gene: NA
V gene: TRBV12-3/TRBV12-4
J gene: TRBJ1-2
clone size: NA
CDR3 protein: CASSFNGNYGYTF
CDR3 DNA: TGTGCCAGCAGTTTTAACGGGAACTATGGCTACACCTTC